This paragraph covers one T cell receptor (beta chain) sequence. Its antigen is undetermined. This record belongs to a study of post-analysis software for immune sequencing data. Study-level findings and limits: Higher frequency in patients than in controls was seen for about five TRBV segments, with TRBV5-6, TRBV5-1 and TRBV20-1 among them.

Carried by the TCR beta cDNA libraries were unique molecular identifiers. The source material, 1 to 10 million T cells, gave rise to 450,000 to 550,000 cDNA molecules. TCRdb independently ran MiXCR on the PCR reads; one entry per CDR3 protein. The sample holds about 460,000 distinct CDR3 sequences, roughly 46% seen once. The germline V gene has CDR1 SGDLS and CDR2 YYNGEE. V lost 4 bases and J lost 4; bases outside the gene matches: 10. CDR3 size: 15 residues. This rearrangement joins TRBV9 to TRBJ2-7, with 8 bases that match TRBD2. The sequenced sample was blood. This TCR was sampled from a girl under 18 with multiple sclerosis. The CDR3 is CASSSTAGAGYEQYF. In nucleotides, the CDR3 is TGTGCCAGCAGCTCCACAGCGGGAGCAGGATACGAGCAGTACTTC.